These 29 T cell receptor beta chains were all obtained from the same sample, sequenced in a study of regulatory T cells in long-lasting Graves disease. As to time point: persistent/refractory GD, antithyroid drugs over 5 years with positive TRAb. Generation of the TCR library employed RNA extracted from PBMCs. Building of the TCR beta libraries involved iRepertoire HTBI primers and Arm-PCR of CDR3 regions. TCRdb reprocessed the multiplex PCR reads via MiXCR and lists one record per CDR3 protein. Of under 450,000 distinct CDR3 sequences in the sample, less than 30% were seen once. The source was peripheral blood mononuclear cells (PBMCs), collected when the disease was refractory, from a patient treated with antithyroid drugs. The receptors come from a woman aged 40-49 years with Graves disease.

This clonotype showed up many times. CDR3 bases: TGTGCCAGCAGTAAGACAGGAAGGGAGCTGTTTTTT. Translated: CASSKTGRELFF. This sequence joins TRBV27 and TRBJ2-2, with a tentative D call TRBD1 (6 bases). CDR3 length equals 12 residues. Looked up from germline, CDR1 is MNHEY and CDR2 is SMNVEV (reference sequence). V was clipped by 5 bases and J by 9 bases, with 10 bases between them.

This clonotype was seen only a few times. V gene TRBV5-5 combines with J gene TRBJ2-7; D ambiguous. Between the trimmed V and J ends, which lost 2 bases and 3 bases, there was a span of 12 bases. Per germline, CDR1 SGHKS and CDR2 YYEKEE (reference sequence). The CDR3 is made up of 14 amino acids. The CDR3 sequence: CASSLDWTYYEQYF. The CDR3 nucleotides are TGTGCCAGCAGCTTAGATTGGACCTACTACGAGCAGTACTTC. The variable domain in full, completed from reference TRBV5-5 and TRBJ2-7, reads DAGVTQSPTHLIKTRGQQVTLRCSPISGHKSVSWYQQVLGQGPQFIFQYYEKEERGRGNFPDRFSARQFPNYSSELNVNALLLGDSALYLCASSLDWTYYEQYFGPGTRLTVT.

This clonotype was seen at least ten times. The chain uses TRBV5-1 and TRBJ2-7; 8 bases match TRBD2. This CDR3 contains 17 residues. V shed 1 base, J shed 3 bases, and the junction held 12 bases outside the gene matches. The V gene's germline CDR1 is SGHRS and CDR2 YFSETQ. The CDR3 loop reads CASSLMSLAGHYYEQYF. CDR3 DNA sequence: TGCGCCAGCAGCTTGATGTCCCTAGCGGGCCATTACTACGAGCAGTACTTC.

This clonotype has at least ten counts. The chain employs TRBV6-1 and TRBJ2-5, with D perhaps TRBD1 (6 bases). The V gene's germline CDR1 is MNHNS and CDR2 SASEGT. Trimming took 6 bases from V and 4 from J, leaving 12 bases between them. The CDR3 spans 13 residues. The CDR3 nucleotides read TGTGCCAGCAGCCCAACAGGGCTAGAGACCCAGTACTTC. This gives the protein CASSPTGLETQYF.

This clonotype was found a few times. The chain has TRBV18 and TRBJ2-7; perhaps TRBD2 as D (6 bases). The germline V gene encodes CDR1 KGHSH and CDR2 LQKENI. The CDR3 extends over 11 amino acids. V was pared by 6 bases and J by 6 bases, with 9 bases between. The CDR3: CASSEGSEQYF. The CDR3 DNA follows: TGTGCCAGCTCGGAGGGCTCCGAGCAGTACTTC.

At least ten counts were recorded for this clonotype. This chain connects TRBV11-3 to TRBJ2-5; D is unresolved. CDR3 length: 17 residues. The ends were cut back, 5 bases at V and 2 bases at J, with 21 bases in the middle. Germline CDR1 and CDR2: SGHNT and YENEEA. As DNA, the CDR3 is TGTGCCAGCAGCCCTGGGCCCGAAAAAACAGATCAAGAGACCCAGTACTTC. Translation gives CASSPGPEKTDQETQYF.

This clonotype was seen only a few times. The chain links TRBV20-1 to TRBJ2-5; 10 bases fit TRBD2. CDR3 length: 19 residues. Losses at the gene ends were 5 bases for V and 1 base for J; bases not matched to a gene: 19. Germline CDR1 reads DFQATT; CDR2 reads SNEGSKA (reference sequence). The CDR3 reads CSAYTRRLAGVVLQETQYF. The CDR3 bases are TGCAGTGCTTATACTCGCCGGCTAGCGGGAGTCGTACTCCAAGAGACCCAGTACTTC.

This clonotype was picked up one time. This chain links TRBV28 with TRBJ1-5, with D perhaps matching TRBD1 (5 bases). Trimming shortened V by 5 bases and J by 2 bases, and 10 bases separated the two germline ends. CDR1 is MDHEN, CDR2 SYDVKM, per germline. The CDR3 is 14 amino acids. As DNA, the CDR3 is TGTGCCAGCAGTCCGTTGGGGGGCAATCAGCCCCAGCATTTT. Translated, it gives CASSPLGGNQPQHF.

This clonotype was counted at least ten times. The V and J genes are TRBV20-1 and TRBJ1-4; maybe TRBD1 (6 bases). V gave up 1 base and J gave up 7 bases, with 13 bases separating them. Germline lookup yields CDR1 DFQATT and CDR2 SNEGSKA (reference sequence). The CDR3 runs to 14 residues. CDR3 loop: CSARGAGEGEKLFF. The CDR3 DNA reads TGCAGTGCTAGAGGGGCAGGGGAGGGTGAAAAACTGTTTTTT.

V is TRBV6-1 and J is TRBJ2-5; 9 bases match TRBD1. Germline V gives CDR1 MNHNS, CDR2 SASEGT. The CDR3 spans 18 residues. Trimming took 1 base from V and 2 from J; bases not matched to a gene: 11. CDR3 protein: CASSEDGYGQGKQETQYF. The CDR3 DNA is TGTGCCAGCAGTGAAGATGGATACGGACAGGGGAAACAAGAGACCCAGTACTTC.

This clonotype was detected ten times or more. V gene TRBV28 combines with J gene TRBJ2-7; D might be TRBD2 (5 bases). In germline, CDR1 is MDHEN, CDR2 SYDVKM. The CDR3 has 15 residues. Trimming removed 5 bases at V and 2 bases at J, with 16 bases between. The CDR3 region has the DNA TGTGCCAGCAGTCCCCCCAGCGGAAGGGCCTACGAGCAGTACTTC. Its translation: CASSPPSGRAYEQYF. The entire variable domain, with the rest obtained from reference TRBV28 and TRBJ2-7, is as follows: DVKVTQSSRYLVKRTGEKVFLECVQDMDHENMFWYRQDPGLGLRLIYFSYDVKMKEKGDIPEGYSVSREKKERFSLILESASTNQTSMYLCASSPPSGRAYEQYFGPGTRLTVT.

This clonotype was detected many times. The chain's CDR3 is CASSLNAQRTFF. CDR3 coding DNA: TGTGCCAGCAGTTTAAATGCCCAGAGGACTTTCTTT. The V call is TRBV28, the J call TRBJ1-1; D is undetermined. The ends were cut back, 2 bases at V and 12 bases at J, with 13 bases in the middle. Germline CDR1 reads MDHEN; CDR2 reads SYDVKM. The CDR3 is 12 amino acids.

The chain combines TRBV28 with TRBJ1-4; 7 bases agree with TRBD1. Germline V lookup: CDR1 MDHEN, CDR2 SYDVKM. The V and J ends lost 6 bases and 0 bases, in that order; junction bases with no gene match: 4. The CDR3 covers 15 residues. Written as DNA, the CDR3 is TGTGCCAGCAGCAATCAGGGGGCAACTAATGAAAAACTGTTTTTT. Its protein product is CASSNQGATNEKLFF.

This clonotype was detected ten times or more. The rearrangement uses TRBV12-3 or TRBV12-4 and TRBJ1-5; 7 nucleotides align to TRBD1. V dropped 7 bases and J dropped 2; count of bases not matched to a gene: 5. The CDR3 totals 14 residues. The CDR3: CASINGQGNQPQHF. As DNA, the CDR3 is TGTGCCAGCATCAACGGACAGGGCAATCAGCCCCAGCATTTT.

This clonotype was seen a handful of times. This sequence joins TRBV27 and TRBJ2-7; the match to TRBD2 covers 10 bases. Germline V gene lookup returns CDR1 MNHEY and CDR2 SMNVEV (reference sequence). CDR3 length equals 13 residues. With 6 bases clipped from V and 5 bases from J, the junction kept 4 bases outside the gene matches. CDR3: CASRGLAEDEQYF. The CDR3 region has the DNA TGTGCCAGCAGAGGACTAGCGGAGGACGAGCAGTACTTC.

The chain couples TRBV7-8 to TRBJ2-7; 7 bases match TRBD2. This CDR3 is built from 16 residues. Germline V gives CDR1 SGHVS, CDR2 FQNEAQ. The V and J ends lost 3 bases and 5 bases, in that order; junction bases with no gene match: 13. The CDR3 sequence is CASSLGGGDFPHEQYF. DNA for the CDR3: TGTGCCAGCAGCTTGGGGGGGGGGGACTTCCCCCACGAGCAGTACTTC.

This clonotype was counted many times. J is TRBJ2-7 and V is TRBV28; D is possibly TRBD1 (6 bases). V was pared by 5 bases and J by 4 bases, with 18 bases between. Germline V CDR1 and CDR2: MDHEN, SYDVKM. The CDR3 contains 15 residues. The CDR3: CASSTKDSSLYEQYF. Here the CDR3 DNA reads TGTGCCAGCAGTACTAAGGACAGTTCCCTATACGAGCAGTACTTC. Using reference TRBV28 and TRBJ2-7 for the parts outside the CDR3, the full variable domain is DVKVTQSSRYLVKRTGEKVFLECVQDMDHENMFWYRQDPGLGLRLIYFSYDVKMKEKGDIPEGYSVSREKKERFSLILESASTNQTSMYLCASSTKDSSLYEQYFGPGTRLTVT.

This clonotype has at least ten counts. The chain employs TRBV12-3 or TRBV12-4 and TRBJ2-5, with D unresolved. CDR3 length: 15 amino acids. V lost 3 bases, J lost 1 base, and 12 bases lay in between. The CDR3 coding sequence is TGTGCCAGCAGTTTTAGTCGGATACCCCAAGAGACCCAGTACTTC. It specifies CASSFSRIPQETQYF.

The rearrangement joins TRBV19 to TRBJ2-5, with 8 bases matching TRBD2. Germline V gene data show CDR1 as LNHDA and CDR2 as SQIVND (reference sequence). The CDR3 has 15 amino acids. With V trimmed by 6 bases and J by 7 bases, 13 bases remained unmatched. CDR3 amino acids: CASRAEVTSAGTQYF. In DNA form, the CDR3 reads TGTGCCAGTAGAGCCGAGGTGACTAGCGCAGGGACCCAGTACTTC. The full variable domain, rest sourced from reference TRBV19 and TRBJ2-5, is DGGITQSPKYLFRKEGQNVTLSCEQNLNHDAMYWYRQDPGQGLRLIYYSQIVNDFQKGDIAEGYSVSREKKESFPLTVTSAQKNPTAFYLCASRAEVTSAGTQYFGPGTRLLVL.

CDR3 DNA sequence: TGTGCCAGCAGTCTCGAGGACAAGAACACTGAAGCTTTCTTT. This gives the protein CASSLEDKNTEAFF. The chain is built from TRBV6-1 and TRBJ1-1; TRBD1 is a possible D gene (5 bases). Germline V gene sequence: CDR1 MNHNS, CDR2 SASEGT. The CDR3 consists of 14 residues. V lost 5 bases, J lost 1 base, and 11 bases lay in between.

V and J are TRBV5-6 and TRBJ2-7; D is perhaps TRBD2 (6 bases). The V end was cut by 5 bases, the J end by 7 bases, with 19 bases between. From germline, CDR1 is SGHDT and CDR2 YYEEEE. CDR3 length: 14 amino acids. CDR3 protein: CASSFGLSLGEQYF. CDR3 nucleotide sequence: TGTGCCAGCAGTTTCGGACTAAGTCTGGGGGAGCAGTACTTC.

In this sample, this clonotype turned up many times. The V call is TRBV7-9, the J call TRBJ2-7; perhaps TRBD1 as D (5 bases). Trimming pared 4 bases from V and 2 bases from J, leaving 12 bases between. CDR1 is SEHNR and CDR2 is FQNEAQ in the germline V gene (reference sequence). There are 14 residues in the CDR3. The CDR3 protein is CASSSQVPTYEQYF. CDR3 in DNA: TGTGCCAGCAGCTCACAGGTTCCTACCTACGAGCAGTACTTC.

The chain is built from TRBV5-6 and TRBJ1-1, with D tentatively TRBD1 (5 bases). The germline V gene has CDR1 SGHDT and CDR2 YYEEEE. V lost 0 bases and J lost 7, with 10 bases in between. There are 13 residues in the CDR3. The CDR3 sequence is CASSLGGEDEAFF. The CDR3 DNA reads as TGTGCCAGCAGCTTGGGAGGGGAGGATGAAGCTTTCTTT.

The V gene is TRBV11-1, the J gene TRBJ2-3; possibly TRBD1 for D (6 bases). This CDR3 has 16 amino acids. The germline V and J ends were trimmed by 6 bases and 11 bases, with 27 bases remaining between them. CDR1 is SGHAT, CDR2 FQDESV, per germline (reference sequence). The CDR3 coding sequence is TGTGCCAGCAGTCGCGTCGGACGGACAGTCGAGTTGGTGCAGTATTTT. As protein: CASSRVGRTVELVQYF.

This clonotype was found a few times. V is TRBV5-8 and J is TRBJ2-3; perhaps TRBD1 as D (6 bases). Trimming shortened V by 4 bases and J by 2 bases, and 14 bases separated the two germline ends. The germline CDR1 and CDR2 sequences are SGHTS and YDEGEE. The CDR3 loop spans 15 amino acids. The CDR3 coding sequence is TGTGCCAGCAGCCTGGGACACGTGGCCACAGATACGCAGTATTTT. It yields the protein CASSLGHVATDTQYF.

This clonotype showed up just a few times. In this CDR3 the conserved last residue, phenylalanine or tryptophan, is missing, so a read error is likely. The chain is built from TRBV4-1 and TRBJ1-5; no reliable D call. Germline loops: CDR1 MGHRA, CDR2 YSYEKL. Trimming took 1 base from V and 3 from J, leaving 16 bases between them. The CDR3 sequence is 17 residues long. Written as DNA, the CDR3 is TGCGCCAGCAGCCAAGTTTGGGGATGGAACAACAATCAGCCCCAGCATTCT. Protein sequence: CASSQVWGWNNNQPQHS.

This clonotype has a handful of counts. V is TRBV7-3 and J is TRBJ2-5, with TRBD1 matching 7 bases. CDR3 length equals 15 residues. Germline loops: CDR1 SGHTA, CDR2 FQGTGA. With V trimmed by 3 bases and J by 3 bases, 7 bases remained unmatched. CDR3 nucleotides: TGTGCCAGCAGCTTCACCGGGACAGCTAAAGAGACCCAGTACTTC. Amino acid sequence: CASSFTGTAKETQYF.

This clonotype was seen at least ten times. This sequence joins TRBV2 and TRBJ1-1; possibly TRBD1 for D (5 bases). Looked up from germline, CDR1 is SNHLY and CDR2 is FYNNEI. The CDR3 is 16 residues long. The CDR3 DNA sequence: TGTGCGTGTGGGTCCGGGGACGTTGGACGGAACACTGAAGCTTTCTTT. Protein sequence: CACGSGDVGRNTEAFF.

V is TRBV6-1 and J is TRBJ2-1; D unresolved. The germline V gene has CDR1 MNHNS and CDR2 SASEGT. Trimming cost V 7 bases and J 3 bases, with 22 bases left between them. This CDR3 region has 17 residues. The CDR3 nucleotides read TGTGCCAGCATAAGGACGTTATGGCACCTACTCTACAATGAGCAGTTCTTC. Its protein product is CASIRTLWHLLYNEQFF.